These 13 T cell receptor beta chains were sequenced from one sample in a study of OX40 agonist ivuxolimab in advanced cancers. The assay was immunoSEQ multiplex PCR, and TCRdb's table has in-frame clones only and misses some. The data contain 44,000 or so clones, approximately 88% of them singletons. The specimen comprised CD4+ or CD8+ T cells sorted from blood, sampled in a trial of the OX40 agonist ivuxolimab. The origin of the receptors is an adult with an advanced solid tumor such as melanoma, head and neck, liver or kidney cancer.

The V gene is TRBV9, the J gene TRBJ2-2; 8 bases map to TRBD2. This CDR3 has 15 amino acids. The V gene end was trimmed by 1 base and the J gene end by 4 bases; junction bases not matched to a gene: 3. Germline assignment: CDR1 SGDLS and CDR2 YYNGEE. The CDR3 protein is CASSVFGGGTGELFF. The CDR3 bases are TGTGCCAGCAGCGTATTCGGGGGGGGCACCGGGGAGCTGTTTTTT. Supplemented by reference TRBV9 and TRBJ2-2, the full variable domain reads DSGVTQTPKHLITATGQRVTLRCSPRSGDLSVYWYQQSLDQGLQFLIQYYNGEERAKGNILERFSAQQFPDLHSELNLSSLELGDSALYFCASSVFGGGTGELFFGEGSRLTVL.

This clone was seen just once. The rearrangement joins TRBV19 to TRBJ1-5, with D possibly matching TRBD1 (5 bases). V lost 10 bases to trimming and J lost 9 bases, with 22 bases between them. Germline CDR1 and CDR2: LNHDA and SQIVND (reference sequence). CDR3 length: 14 residues. In DNA, the CDR3 is TGTGCCACCTCCCCAGCAGGGTTTCTCGCGCCCCAGCATTTT. The encoded protein is CATSPAGFLAPQHF.

This clone occurred a few times. This chain links TRBV4-3 with TRBJ1-1, with no clear D. The CDR3 contains 14 residues. CDR1 LGHNA and CDR2 YSLEER come from the germline V gene. Trimming shortened V by 5 bases and J by 5 bases, and 15 bases separated the two germline ends. This CDR3 is CASSTAAGITEAFF. The CDR3 DNA reads as TGCGCCAGCAGCACCGCGGCGGGTATAACTGAAGCTTTCTTT.

On this clone: One junction end disagrees with the germline gene, perhaps due to a read error. The chain combines TRBV28 with TRBJ1-2; D remains unclear. Germline V gives CDR1 MDHEN, CDR2 SYDVKM. The CDR3 is 13 residues long. The CDR3 sequence: CASSLTGPYGYAF. As DNA, the CDR3 is TGTGCCAGCAGTTTAACCGGACCCTATGGCTACGCCTTC.

The chain links TRBV7-6 to TRBJ2-7; 13 bases fit TRBD2. V was pared by 5 bases and J by 4 bases, with 8 bases of the junction left unmatched. Germline V CDR1 and CDR2: SGHVS, FNYEAQ. The CDR3 totals 16 residues. The CDR3 sequence is CASSQLGTSGAYEQYF. The DNA for the CDR3 is TGTGCCAGCAGCCAACTAGGGACTAGCGGGGCTTACGAGCAGTACTTC.

The rearrangement uses TRBV11-3 and TRBJ1-1; 7 nucleotides align to TRBD1. The trim removed 4 bases at V and 13 bases at J, leaving 9 bases unmatched. The CDR3 loop spans 12 amino acids. Germline V gene sequence: CDR1 SGHNT, CDR2 YENEEA. The CDR3 coding sequence is TGTGCCAGCAGCTCACAGGGGAGGATAAGTTTCTTT. Protein product: CASSSQGRISFF.

The chain links TRBV7-2 to TRBJ2-3, with D perhaps TRBD2 (6 bases). This CDR3 comprises 15 residues. Trimming took off 3 bases at V and 0 bases at J, with 10 bases between the two ends. Germline V CDR1 and CDR2: SGHTA, FQGNSA. CDR3 in amino acids: CASSFNGGSTDTQYF. CDR3 coding DNA: TGTGCCAGCAGCTTCAACGGGGGAAGCACAGATACGCAGTATTTT.

This sequence joins TRBV19 and TRBJ2-3; 8 bases are a match to TRBD1. V lost 7 bases and J lost 1; bases outside the gene matches: 22. The CDR3 contains 20 residues. In germline, CDR1 is LNHDA, CDR2 SQIVND (reference sequence). The CDR3 is CASTIRGTGGGLAGTDTQYF. CDR3 DNA sequence: TGTGCCAGTACTATCCGCGGGACAGGCGGAGGACTCGCCGGCACAGATACGCAGTATTTT.

The chain employs TRBV5-1 and TRBJ2-1; tentative D call: TRBD2 (7 bases). Per germline, CDR1 SGHRS and CDR2 YFSETQ. Between the trimmed V and J ends, which lost 4 bases and 1 base, there was a span of 15 bases. The CDR3 is made up of 16 amino acids. The CDR3 DNA sequence: TGCGCCAGCAGCGGGGGCGCGGGACTATCCTACAATGAGCAGTTCTTC. This gives the protein CASSGGAGLSYNEQFF.

The J gene is TRBJ2-1, the V gene TRBV19; tentatively, D is TRBD2 (6 bases). The CDR3 contains 16 residues. The ends were cut back, 5 bases at V and 12 bases at J, with 26 bases in the middle. The V gene's germline CDR1 is LNHDA and CDR2 SQIVND (reference sequence). CDR3 nucleotides: TGTGCCAGTAGTTTGGGACCCACGTTCGGGGGTGGGTGGCAGTTCTTC. Encoded protein: CASSLGPTFGGGWQFF.

This rearrangement joins TRBV5-1 to TRBJ2-5; the D is unclear. Trimming left V 3 bases short and J 3 bases short, with 6 bases between. The germline V gene encodes CDR1 SGHRS and CDR2 YFSETQ. The CDR3 length is 12 residues. CDR3 sequence: CASSYREETQYF. CDR3 bases: TGCGCCAGCAGCTACAGAGAAGAGACCCAGTACTTC.

The chain has TRBV7-2 and TRBJ2-1; either TRBD1 or TRBD2 may supply D (5 bases each). Looked up from germline, CDR1 is SGHTA and CDR2 is FQGNSA. The germline V and J ends were trimmed by 5 bases and 9 bases, with 11 bases remaining between them. This CDR3 region has 12 residues. CDR3 loop: CASSATRGEQFF. CDR3 in DNA: TGTGCCAGCAGCGCAACTAGGGGTGAGCAGTTCTTC.

This clone has a handful of counts. The chain couples TRBV27 to TRBJ1-1; D is uncertain. Germline CDR1 is MNHEY and CDR2 is SMNVEV (reference sequence). The CDR3 is 15 residues long. V was pared by 7 bases and J by 4 bases, with 19 bases between. CDR3 bases: TGTGCCAGCACTAACTTAGGCGGTAGCGGCACTGAAGCTTTCTTT. Translated: CASTNLGGSGTEAFF.